The 32 T cell receptor beta chains below come from one sample, sequenced in a study of blood T cell repertoires in COVID-19. Libraries were prepared by immunoSEQ multiplex PCR; TCRdb keeps only in-frame clonotypes and omits some of them. Of under 130,000 clones detected, 75% to 85% appear once; the ten largest clones hold 8.5% to 9.5%. The sample was peripheral blood. The receptors were gathered from a woman between 65 and 79 years old with acute or convalescent COVID-19.

The V call is TRBV6-5, the J call TRBJ2-1; 7 nucleotides align to TRBD1. The CDR3 length is 13 residues. With V trimmed by 5 bases and J by 9 bases, 7 bases remained unmatched. CDR1 and CDR2 from the germline V gene are MNHEY and SVGAGI. The CDR3 bases are TGTGCCAGCAGTCCCAGCAGGGGGATTGAGCAGTTCTTC. Translation gives CASSPSRGIEQFF.

The chain combines TRBV13 with TRBJ2-1, with D perhaps matching TRBD1 (6 bases). Germline values: CDR1 PRHDT, CDR2 FYEKMQ (reference sequence). V gave up 1 base and J gave up 2 bases, with 9 bases separating them. The CDR3 sequence is 15 residues long. The CDR3 spells CASSLEGTPYNEQFF. The CDR3 nucleotides read TGTGCCAGCAGCTTAGAGGGGACACCCTACAATGAGCAGTTCTTC. Variable domain in full (rest from reference TRBV13 and TRBJ2-1): AAGVIQSPRHLIKEKRETATLKCYPIPRHDTVYWYQQGPGQDPQFLISFYEKMQSDKGSIPDRFSAQQFSDYHSELNMSSLELGDSALYFCASSLEGTPYNEQFFGPGTRLTVL.

The V and J genes are TRBV29-1 and TRBJ2-1; TRBD1 agrees at 7 bases. CDR1 and CDR2 from the germline V gene are SQVTM and ANQGSEA. The CDR3 is 15 amino acids. After removal of 8 bases from V and 0 bases from J, the junction contained 10 bases not matched to a gene. The CDR3 loop is CSIRQGISSYNEQFF. CDR3 in DNA: TGCAGCATTCGACAGGGCATAAGCTCCTACAATGAGCAGTTCTTC.

This clone was counted once. The chain joins TRBV19 to TRBJ2-3, with 9 bases lining up with TRBD2. The CDR3 loop spans 15 amino acids. The germline CDR1 and CDR2 sequences are LNHDA and SQIVND (reference sequence). Germline trimming cut 4 bases from V and 7 bases from J; bases unmatched to any gene: 9. In DNA, the CDR3 is TGTGCCAGTAGTAGGTCTAGCGGGGATCAGTATACGCAGTATTTT. The encoded protein is CASSRSSGDQYTQYF.

With regard to this clone: This sample includes further DNA sequences coding for the same CDR3. The chain uses TRBV27 and TRBJ2-7; 7 bases fit TRBD2. CDR1 and CDR2 from the germline V gene are MNHEY and SMNVEV (reference sequence). V lost 9 bases, J lost 0 bases, and 2 bases stayed unmatched. This CDR3 region has 12 residues. The CDR3 here is CASGGSSYEQYF. CDR3 DNA sequence: TGTGCCAGTGGCGGGAGCTCCTACGAGCAGTACTTC.

The chain is built from TRBV7-9 and TRBJ2-7; 7 nucleotides line up with TRBD2. The CDR3 is 14 residues long. CDR1 SEHNR and CDR2 FQNEAQ come from the germline V gene (reference sequence). The V segment lost 5 bases and the J segment 2 bases; nucleotides outside the gene matches: 6. The DNA of the CDR3 is TGTGCCAGCAGCCGAAGCGGACTAGCCTACGAGCAGTACTTC. Its protein is CASSRSGLAYEQYF. The full variable domain, rest sourced from reference TRBV7-9 and TRBJ2-7, is DTGVSQNPRHKITKRGQNVTFRCDPISEHNRLYWYRQTLGQGPEFLTYFQNEAQLEKSRLLSDRFSAERPKGSFSTLEIQRTEQGDSAMYLCASSRSGLAYEQYFGPGTRLTVT.

The chain employs TRBV6-5 and TRBJ2-2, with D possibly TRBD2 on 6 matching bases. The CDR3 spans 14 residues. The germline gives CDR1 MNHEY, CDR2 SVGAGI. V lost 5 bases to trimming and J lost 7 bases, with 14 bases between them. CDR3 loop: CASSLGLDNGELFF. The CDR3 nucleotides read TGTGCCAGCAGTCTGGGACTGGACAACGGGGAGCTGTTTTTT.

This rearrangement joins TRBV14 to TRBJ2-5; 7 bases are a match to TRBD1. V lost 1 base, J lost 3 bases, and 8 bases stayed unmatched. This CDR3 has 16 amino acids. Germline-derived CDR1 and CDR2 are SGHDN and FVKESK. The CDR3 DNA reads as TGTGCCAGCAGCCAAGCCAGACAGGGTTTGAAAGAGACCCAGTACTTC. This sequence encodes CASSQARQGLKETQYF.

V gene TRBV4-3 combines with J gene TRBJ1-1; D possibly corresponds to TRBD1 (6 bases). There are 13 residues in the CDR3. V lost 2 bases and J lost 5, with 9 bases in between. CDR1 is LGHNA and CDR2 is YSLEER in the germline V gene. Written as DNA, the CDR3 is TGCGCCAGCAGCCAATTCAGGGGTACTGAAGCTTTCTTT. Residues: CASSQFRGTEAFF.

The chain has TRBV18 and TRBJ1-5; 9 bases match TRBD1. The CDR3 loop spans 14 amino acids. Germline assignment: CDR1 KGHSH and CDR2 LQKENI. V gave up 5 bases and J gave up 4 bases; unmatched junction bases: 3. The CDR3: CASSGTGRNQPQHF. The CDR3 nucleotides are TGTGCCAGCTCAGGGACAGGGAGGAATCAGCCCCAGCATTTT.

The rearrangement links TRBV6-5 to TRBJ2-3; TRBD2 aligns across 8 bases. CDR3 length equals 16 residues. J was trimmed by 12 bases and V by 4 bases; bases with no gene match: 18. Germline V gene data show CDR1 as MNHEY and CDR2 as SVGAGI. The CDR3 coding sequence is TGTGCCAGCAGTTCAATTTTCGCGGGAGGACCCCCACAACAGTATTTT. It codes for CASSSIFAGGPPQQYF.

The chain combines TRBV30 with TRBJ1-2; D possibly corresponds to TRBD1 (6 bases). This CDR3 comprises 15 residues. Germline lookup yields CDR1 GTSNPN and CDR2 SVGIG (reference sequence). The V and J ends lost 0 bases and 5 bases respectively, with 16 bases between them. CDR3 sequence (DNA): TGTGCCTGGAGTGTACTAGGGAAGGGGGGGTATGGCTACACCTTC. Its translation is CAWSVLGKGGYGYTF.

The genes are TRBV19 and TRBJ1-1, with 8 bases lining up with TRBD1. The CDR3 extends over 14 amino acids. The V gene end was trimmed by 4 bases and the J gene end by 4 bases; junction bases not matched to a gene: 5. Per germline, CDR1 LNHDA and CDR2 SQIVND (reference sequence). The CDR3, as DNA: TGTGCCAGTAGTACCGGACAGGGCACCACTGAAGCTTTCTTT. Residues: CASSTGQGTTEAFF.

This sequence joins TRBV7-3 and TRBJ2-2; D may be TRBD1 (6 bases). V shed 5 bases and J shed 4 bases, with 8 bases lying between them. Per the germline V gene, CDR1 is SGHTA and CDR2 is FQGTGA. CDR3 length equals 13 residues. CDR3 in DNA: TGTGCCAGCAGCAACAGGGTCACCGGGGAGCTGTTTTTT. Translation: CASSNRVTGELFF. The entire variable domain, with the rest obtained from reference TRBV7-3 and TRBJ2-2, is as follows: GAGVSQTPSNKVTEKGKYVELRCDPISGHTALYWYRQSLGQGPEFLIYFQGTGAADDSGLPNDRFFAVRPEGSVSTLKIQRTERGDSAVYLCASSNRVTGELFFGEGSRLTVL.

This rearrangement joins TRBV6-5 to TRBJ2-7, with D perhaps TRBD2 (7 bases). V lost 4 bases to trimming and J lost 4 bases, with 20 bases between them. The length of the CDR3 is 16 residues. From germline, CDR1 is MNHEY and CDR2 SVGAGI. The CDR3 DNA reads as TGTGCCAGCAGTTTATCCGAGGGGGGGTTCGCTTACGAGCAGTACTTC. Translated: CASSLSEGGFAYEQYF.

V usage is TRBV5-1 and J usage is TRBJ1-1; D is perhaps TRBD1 (6 bases). The ends were cut back, 3 bases at V and 1 base at J, with 10 bases in the middle. From germline, CDR1 is SGHRS and CDR2 YFSETQ. The CDR3 runs 14 residues. The CDR3 bases are TGCGCCAGCAGCTCCCGCAGGGGGAACACTGAAGCTTTCTTT. Encoded protein: CASSSRRGNTEAFF.

The CDR3 sequence: CASSVRDRGLTDTQYF. The CDR3 bases are TGTGCCAGCAGCGTAAGGGACAGGGGGTTGACAGATACGCAGTATTTT. The chain uses TRBV5-5 and TRBJ2-3; 11 nucleotides match TRBD1. The CDR3 extends over 16 amino acids. The germline V gene encodes CDR1 SGHKS and CDR2 YYEKEE (reference sequence). Losses at the gene ends were 4 bases for V and 3 bases for J; bases not matched to a gene: 7.

V is TRBV9 and J is TRBJ2-2, with TRBD1 as a possible D gene (7 bases). The CDR3 totals 18 residues. V lost 2 bases and J 0 bases, leaving 17 bases between the germline ends. CDR1 SGDLS and CDR2 YYNGEE come from the germline V gene. In DNA form, the CDR3 reads TGTGCCAGCAGCGTCACCAGGGGGGACGCGGCGAACACCGGGGAGCTGTTTTTT. Translated, it gives CASSVTRGDAANTGELFF.

The V call is TRBV6-2 or TRBV6-3, the J call TRBJ1-6; tentatively, D is TRBD1 (5 bases). The CDR3 contains 14 residues. CDR1 and CDR2 from the germline V gene are MNHEY and SVGEGT. V lost 2 bases and J lost 10, with 12 bases in between. The CDR3 DNA is TGTGCCAGCAGTTACAGGCAGGGAGGCTCACCCCTCCACTTT. Amino acids: CASSYRQGGSPLHF.

The chain joins TRBV19 to TRBJ1-2; 11 bases match TRBD1. The CDR3 is made up of 15 amino acids. V was clipped by 6 bases and J by 4 bases; unmatched bases: 7. Looked up from germline, CDR1 is LNHDA and CDR2 is SQIVND (reference sequence). The CDR3 sequence: CASSRGTGGPYGYTF. CDR3 in DNA: TGTGCCAGTAGCCGAGGGACAGGGGGTCCCTATGGCTACACCTTC.

This sequence joins TRBV6-4 and TRBJ2-1; D is unclear. Trimming cost V 8 bases and J 2 bases, with 19 bases left between them. Germline CDR1 MRHNA, CDR2 SNTAGT. The CDR3 runs 16 residues. The chain's CDR3 is CASEALSTRPYNEQFF. For the CDR3, the DNA is TGTGCCAGCGAAGCCCTTAGCACCCGACCCTACAATGAGCAGTTCTTC.

This clone was counted a few times. A read error may account for a junction end that differs from germline. The chain uses TRBV2 and TRBJ1-2; TRBD1 might be the D (6 bases). The CDR3 runs to 12 residues. Germline values: CDR1 SNHLY, CDR2 FYNNEI. CDR3: CASSEVETQGKF. CDR3 nucleotide sequence: TGTGCCAGCAGTGAAGTGGAGACGCAGGGGAAGTTC.

This clone was seen more than once but under ten times. The J gene is TRBJ2-7, the V gene TRBV4-2; tentative D call: TRBD1 (5 bases). Germline V lookup: CDR1 LGHNA, CDR2 YNFKEQ. The CDR3 is 14 residues long. The V and J ends lost 0 bases and 6 bases respectively, with 12 bases between them. In nucleotides, the CDR3 is TGTGCCAGCAGCCAAGAAGGGGCACCCTCCGAGCAGTACTTC. It translates to CASSQEGAPSEQYF.

This sequence joins TRBV19 and TRBJ2-6; weak D call: TRBD1 (6 bases). CDR3 size: 16 residues. Germline CDR1 LNHDA, CDR2 SQIVND (reference sequence). The germline V and J ends were trimmed by 5 bases and 2 bases, with 13 bases remaining between them. CDR3 coding DNA: TGTGCCAGTAGTGAGCCCCCAGGGGCTGGGGCCAACGTCCTGACTTTC. Protein: CASSEPPGAGANVLTF.

The chain joins TRBV9 to TRBJ1-6; 7 nucleotides line up with TRBD1. The CDR3 length is 14 residues. Germline V gene lookup returns CDR1 SGDLS and CDR2 YYNGEE. The ends lost 4 bases at V and 9 bases at J; junction bases unmatched: 7. CDR3 sequence: CASSPRQGGSPLHF. Written as DNA, the CDR3 is TGTGCCAGCAGCCCCCGACAGGGTGGTTCACCCCTCCACTTT.

The chain carries TRBV27 and TRBJ2-7; possibly TRBD2 for D (5 bases). Between the trimmed V and J ends, which lost 5 bases and 3 bases, there was a span of 11 bases. The CDR3 extends over 13 amino acids. Germline V gene data show CDR1 as MNHEY and CDR2 as SMNVEV (reference sequence). CDR3 sequence reads: CASSPGLGYEQYF. Here the CDR3 DNA reads TGTGCCAGCAGTCCCGGACTCGGCTACGAGCAGTACTTC.

The chain recombines TRBV4-1 with TRBJ2-7, with D maybe TRBD2 (5 bases). Germline V gene sequence: CDR1 MGHRA, CDR2 YSYEKL. The CDR3 sequence is 14 residues long. The V end was cut by 1 base, the J end by 3 bases, with 10 bases between. The CDR3 sequence is CASSQAGRGYEQYF. The CDR3 DNA reads as TGCGCCAGCAGCCAAGCGGGGAGAGGCTACGAGCAGTACTTC.

The chain employs TRBV2 and TRBJ2-4; D gene unclear. Deletions cut 6 bases from V and 0 bases from J, with 6 bases between. Germline V lookup: CDR1 SNHLY, CDR2 FYNNEI. The CDR3 runs to 13 residues. As DNA, the CDR3 is TGTGCCAGCAGAACAGAAGCCAAAAACATTCAGTACTTC. This sequence encodes CASRTEAKNIQYF.

This clone was recorded only once. This rearrangement joins TRBV4-2 to TRBJ2-3, with TRBD2 identical over 9 bases. V shed 4 bases, J shed 2 bases, and the junction held 10 bases outside the gene matches. The CDR3 spans 17 residues. Germline values: CDR1 LGHNA, CDR2 YNFKEQ. The CDR3 coding sequence is TGTGCCAGCAGCCGAGTCGGGACTAGCCGGGACACAGATACGCAGTATTTT. Amino acids: CASSRVGTSRDTDTQYF.

This clone was observed once. The rearrangement uses TRBV24-1 and TRBJ1-2; 9 bases fit TRBD1. Germline V gene sequence: CDR1 KGHDR, CDR2 SFDVKD. CDR3 length: 15 amino acids. V shed 4 bases, J shed 6 bases, and the junction held 8 bases outside the gene matches. The CDR3 protein is CATSEPGQGTNGYTF. The CDR3 DNA reads as TGTGCCACCAGTGAACCAGGACAGGGGACGAATGGCTACACCTTC.

The J gene is TRBJ2-2, the V gene TRBV7-2; 7 bases map to TRBD2. Per germline, CDR1 SGHTA and CDR2 FQGNSA. J lost 7 bases, V lost 4 bases, and 9 bases had no gene match. The CDR3 has 15 residues. The CDR3: CASSSRLGEGGELFF. The CDR3, as DNA: TGTGCCAGCAGCTCTCGACTAGGGGAGGGCGGGGAGCTGTTTTTT.

The chain joins TRBV3-1 (or the pseudogene TRBV3-2) to TRBJ2-5; the D gene is possibly TRBD2 (7 bases). CDR1 and CDR2 from the germline V gene are LGHDT and YNNKEL (reference sequence). The V end was cut by 1 base, the J end by 5 bases, with 14 bases between. The CDR3 sequence is 15 residues long. This CDR3 reads CASSQGSGGWETQYF. In DNA, the CDR3 is TGTGCCAGCAGCCAAGGCTCGGGGGGCTGGGAGACCCAGTACTTC.